The sequence of this T cell receptor (beta chain) was determined in a study of CD8+ T cells in alopecia areata. Whole-study results and caveats: Affected lesional scalp, above all in alopecia totalis/universalis, was more clonal than normal scalp.

The sequencing template was cDNA reverse transcribed from extracted RNA. TCRdb's copy holds only in-frame clones and misses some; the assay was immunoSEQ multiplex PCR. Of 90,000 to 150,000 clones listed, about 50% are singletons. The CDR3 is 12 amino acids. The germline CDR1 and CDR2 sequences are GTSNPN and SVGIG (reference sequence). Trimming stripped 0 bases from V and 5 bases from J, with 6 bases between. The treatment here: oral pan-JAK inhibitor, 5-10 mg twice daily. Turning to this clone: Its antigen is as yet unknown.

V usage is TRBV30 and J usage is TRBJ2-3; D gene ambiguous. The sample in question was CD4+ T cells sorted from blood, obtained at week 4, from a patient treated with tofacitinib. The origin of this receptor is a human donor with alopecia areata. The DNA of the CDR3 is TGTGCCTGGAGTGTAGGGCTAGATACGCAGTATTTT. This translates into CAWSVGLDTQYF.